The next 29 T cell receptor beta chains were all read from a single sample in a study of cytomegalovirus exposure and HLA in healthy donors. Using immunoSEQ multiplex PCR, the repertoire was profiled, and TCRdb retains in-frame clones only, with some absent. The sample holds 150,000 to 200,000 clones, about 90% seen once. The sequencing sample was made of PBMCs. These receptors were collected from a man aged 18 to 35 in good health and CMV-seropositive.

This chain links TRBV5-1 with TRBJ2-7; weak D call: TRBD2 (6 bases). The CDR3 is 14 residues long. Germline CDR1 reads SGHRS; CDR2 reads YFSETQ. The ends were cut back, 1 base at V and 2 bases at J, with 10 bases in the middle. In DNA, the CDR3 is TGCGCCAGCAGCTTGACTAGCCCGCCCTACGAGCAGTACTTC. As protein: CASSLTSPPYEQYF.

The V call is TRBV28, the J call TRBJ2-7; TRBD1 matches 9 bases. Germline V CDR1 and CDR2: MDHEN, SYDVKM. This CDR3 is built from 13 residues. With V trimmed by 11 bases and J by 6 bases, 11 bases remained unmatched. The CDR3 loop reads CAGRTGVESEQYF. Here the CDR3 DNA reads TGTGCCGGGAGGACAGGGGTCGAGTCCGAGCAGTACTTC.

The chain links TRBV27 to TRBJ2-2; tentatively, D is TRBD1 (6 bases). CDR3 length: 15 residues. Per the germline V gene, CDR1 is MNHEY and CDR2 is SMNVEV (reference sequence). The V and J ends lost 4 bases and 4 bases respectively, with 13 bases between them. CDR3 sequence (DNA): TGTGCCAGCAGTTACGACAGGTGGGGCACCGGGGAGCTGTTTTTT. Its translation is CASSYDRWGTGELFF.

V gene TRBV5-4 combines with J gene TRBJ2-3, with 7 bases fitting TRBD2. CDR1 SGHNT and CDR2 YYREEE come from the germline V gene (reference sequence). The CDR3 extends over 16 amino acids. Trimming removed 1 base from V and 6 bases from J; junction bases left unmatched: 11. The CDR3 DNA follows: TGTGCCAGCAGCTTGAAGCCTAGCGGAGGGACGGATACGCAGTATTTT. Translated: CASSLKPSGGTDTQYF.

On this clone: Other DNA sequences in this specimen translate into the identical CDR3. The chain uses TRBV11-2 and TRBJ2-7; D might be TRBD2 (5 bases). The CDR3 totals 14 residues. Deletions cut 0 bases from V and 1 base from J, with 7 bases between. The germline gives CDR1 SGHAT, CDR2 FQNNGV. The CDR3 is CASSLDRGSYEQYF. The CDR3 DNA is TGTGCCAGCAGCTTAGATCGGGGTTCCTACGAGCAGTACTTC.

J is TRBJ1-2 and V is TRBV19, with unresolved D. CDR3 length equals 14 residues. Per the germline V gene, CDR1 is LNHDA and CDR2 is SQIVND (reference sequence). The V end was cut by 5 bases, the J end by 8 bases, with 18 bases between. The CDR3 DNA sequence: TGTGCCAGTAGTTCTCGGACTCAGATGGGGGGCTACACCTTC. This sequence encodes CASSSRTQMGGYTF. Full variable domain (rest looked up from reference TRBV19 and TRBJ1-2): DGGITQSPKYLFRKEGQNVTLSCEQNLNHDAMYWYRQDPGQGLRLIYYSQIVNDFQKGDIAEGYSVSREKKESFPLTVTSAQKNPTAFYLCASSSRTQMGGYTFGSGTRLTVV.

This chain connects TRBV5-1 to TRBJ2-2; 9 nucleotides match TRBD1. The junction had 4 bases not matched to a gene; V was cut back by 2 bases and J by 5 bases. Per germline, CDR1 SGHRS and CDR2 YFSETQ. This CDR3 has 15 residues. CDR3 in amino acids: CASSLQGAWTGELFF. The CDR3 DNA sequence: TGCGCCAGCAGCTTACAGGGGGCATGGACCGGGGAGCTGTTTTTT. The variable domain in full, with the rest retrieved from reference TRBV5-1 and TRBJ2-2, is KAGVTQTPRYLIKTRGQQVTLSCSPISGHRSVSWYQQTPGQGLQFLFEYFSETQRNKGNFPGRFSGRQFSNSRSEMNVSTLELGDSALYLCASSLQGAWTGELFFGEGSRLTVL.

This sequence joins TRBV5-4 and TRBJ1-1; possibly TRBD1 for D (6 bases). V lost 7 bases and J 0 bases, leaving 19 bases between the germline ends. The CDR3 is 16 residues long. Germline lookup yields CDR1 SGHNT and CDR2 YYREEE (reference sequence). The CDR3 sequence: CASWAGAISMNTEAFF. The CDR3 DNA reads TGTGCCAGCTGGGCAGGGGCCATTTCTATGAACACTGAAGCTTTCTTT.

This clone was recorded once. The chain carries TRBV10-1 and TRBJ1-1; unclear D gene. The CDR3 runs to 14 residues. Per germline, CDR1 WNHNN and CDR2 SYGVQD (reference sequence). V gave up 0 bases and J gave up 9 bases, with 14 bases separating them. The CDR3 DNA reads TGCGCCAGCAGTGAGTCGAGAACGGGAAGTAAAGCTTTCTTT. This encodes CASSESRTGSKAFF.

This clone has a handful of counts. V usage is TRBV5-6 and J usage is TRBJ1-1; D perhaps matches TRBD1 (5 bases). This CDR3 region has 14 residues. Germline V gene sequence: CDR1 SGHDT, CDR2 YYEEEE. V shed 4 bases and J shed 11 bases, with 21 bases lying between them. The DNA of the CDR3 is TGTGCCAGCAGCCTACTATCGGGCAGGGATCAGGCTTTCTTT. It codes for CASSLLSGRDQAFF.

The V gene is TRBV6-1, the J gene TRBJ2-1; 7 positions agree with TRBD2. Per germline, CDR1 MNHNS and CDR2 SASEGT. The CDR3 runs 14 residues. The junction had 6 bases not matched to a gene; V was cut back by 6 bases and J by 4 bases. The CDR3 loop is CASRVAGAYNEQFF. The CDR3 DNA reads as TGTGCCAGCAGGGTGGCGGGAGCTTACAATGAGCAGTTCTTC.

The chain joins TRBV6-5 to TRBJ2-1; no reliable D call. This CDR3 has 14 residues. Germline V CDR1 and CDR2: MNHEY, SVGAGI. The V end was cut by 2 bases, the J end by 6 bases, with 11 bases between. DNA for the CDR3: TGTGCCAGCAGTTACGAACCAGGTCTCAATGAGCAGTTCTTC. This sequence encodes CASSYEPGLNEQFF.

The rearrangement links TRBV7-5 to TRBJ2-1; the D segment call TRBD2 is taken from the table without a DNA check. TRBV7-5 is designated a pseudogene. The CDR3 contains 20 residues. In DNA, the CDR3 is TGTGCCAGAAGCTTAGAACAGGGTAAGGGACTAGCGGGATTTCACAATGAGCAGTTCTTC. Its translation is CARSLEQGKGLAGFHNEQFF.

This chain links TRBV6-5 with TRBJ2-1; the D gene is possibly TRBD2 (6 bases). Germline V gene data show CDR1 as MNHEY and CDR2 as SVGAGI. The CDR3 covers 14 residues. The ends were cut back, 5 bases at V and 2 bases at J, with 10 bases in the middle. This CDR3 is CASSRESTYNEQFF. Written as DNA, the CDR3 is TGTGCCAGCAGTCGGGAGTCAACCTACAATGAGCAGTTCTTC.

Only one count was recorded for this clone. The chain carries TRBV5-1 and TRBJ2-7, with 7 nucleotides matching TRBD2. This CDR3 has 17 amino acids. The germline CDR1 and CDR2 sequences are SGHRS and YFSETQ. Trimming at V came to 3 bases and at J to 3 bases, leaving 15 bases not matched to a gene. The CDR3 here is CASSSSGRGGDGYEQYF. The CDR3 DNA reads TGCGCCAGCAGCTCCTCGGGACGGGGAGGGGACGGCTACGAGCAGTACTTC.

This chain links TRBV2 with TRBJ2-7, with a weak D call TRBD1 (5 bases). The CDR3 is 15 residues long. V was clipped by 7 bases and J by 0 bases, with 16 bases between them. Germline CDR1 is SNHLY and CDR2 is FYNNEI. The CDR3 protein is CASTRNTGVSYEQYF. DNA of the CDR3: TGTGCCAGCACCAGGAACACAGGCGTCTCCTACGAGCAGTACTTC.

V and J are TRBV5-1 and TRBJ2-3; TRBD2 aligns across 8 bases. V was clipped by 6 bases and J by 6 bases; unmatched bases: 6. Germline CDR1 and CDR2: SGHRS and YFSETQ. The CDR3 is 13 residues long. The CDR3 region has the DNA TGCGCCAGCAACCGGGAGGGCTGGGATACGCAGTATTTT. This codes for CASNREGWDTQYF.

A note on this clone: In the same sample, other DNA sequences code for this CDR3. The rearrangement joins TRBV9 to TRBJ2-3, with 11 positions matching TRBD2. The V gene's germline CDR1 is SGDLS and CDR2 YYNGEE. The trim removed 2 bases at V and 3 bases at J, leaving 5 bases unmatched. This CDR3 region has 16 residues. CDR3 region: CASSVGTSGTTDTQYF. CDR3 DNA: TGTGCCAGCAGCGTCGGGACTAGCGGTACGACAGATACGCAGTATTTT.

V and J are TRBV29-1 and TRBJ2-1; 7 bases are a match to TRBD2. There are 16 residues in the CDR3. J lost 1 base, V lost 4 bases, and 10 bases had no gene match. CDR1 is SQVTM, CDR2 ANQGSEA, per germline. CDR3 protein: CSVVDKTSRSYNEQFF. As DNA, the CDR3 is TGCAGCGTTGTGGATAAGACTAGCAGATCCTACAATGAGCAGTTCTTC.

This chain links TRBV7-2 with TRBJ2-1, with 7 bases that match TRBD2. The CDR3 extends over 14 amino acids. V gave up 4 bases and J gave up 7 bases; unmatched junction bases: 7. Germline V gene lookup returns CDR1 SGHTA and CDR2 FQGNSA. CDR3 protein: CASSSWTSPNEQFF. CDR3 sequence (DNA): TGTGCCAGCAGCTCGTGGACTAGTCCTAATGAGCAGTTCTTC.

The V gene is TRBV7-6, the J gene TRBJ2-2, with 9 bases identical to TRBD2. The CDR3 runs 16 residues. Trimming removed 4 bases from V and 5 bases from J; junction bases left unmatched: 8. Germline V gene lookup returns CDR1 SGHVS and CDR2 FNYEAQ. The CDR3 coding sequence is TGTGCCAGCAGCTCGCCAGGGGGACTAGCAACCGGGGAGCTGTTTTTT. This gives the protein CASSSPGGLATGELFF. The full variable domain, with the rest looked up from reference TRBV7-6 and TRBJ2-2, is GAGVSQSPRYKVTKRGQDVALRCDPISGHVSLYWYRQALGQGPEFLTYFNYEAQQDKSGLPNDRFSAERPEGSISTLTIQRTEQRDSAMYRCASSSPGGLATGELFFGEGSRLTVL.

The chain links TRBV4-1 to TRBJ2-7, with 7 bases identical to TRBD2. In germline, CDR1 is MGHRA, CDR2 YSYEKL. This CDR3 region has 15 residues. V lost 3 bases and J lost 6; bases outside the gene matches: 11. In DNA, the CDR3 is TGCGCCAGCAGCCATGATACGGGAGGATCGCTCGAGCAGTACTTC. Protein sequence: CASSHDTGGSLEQYF.

The chain is built from TRBV28 and TRBJ2-7, with D tentatively TRBD2 (5 bases). Germline CDR1 reads MDHEN; CDR2 reads SYDVKM. This CDR3 region has 15 residues. Trimming left V 6 bases short and J 6 bases short, with 21 bases between. The CDR3 is CASSPGGALFVEQYF. CDR3 coding DNA: TGTGCCAGCAGCCCAGGAGGCGCCTTGTTCGTCGAGCAGTACTTC. The full variable domain, its missing parts supplied by reference TRBV28 and TRBJ2-7, is DVKVTQSSRYLVKRTGEKVFLECVQDMDHENMFWYRQDPGLGLRLIYFSYDVKMKEKGDIPEGYSVSREKKERFSLILESASTNQTSMYLCASSPGGALFVEQYFGPGTRLTVT.

This CDR3 reads CASSWAGHTGELFF. CDR3 in DNA: TGTGCCAGCAGCTGGGCGGGACACACCGGGGAGCTGTTTTTT. This chain uses TRBV11-3 with TRBJ2-2; D is possibly TRBD2 (6 bases). Between the trimmed V and J ends, which lost 4 bases and 3 bases, there was a span of 9 bases. CDR3 length: 14 amino acids. Looked up from germline, CDR1 is SGHNT and CDR2 is YENEEA.

V and J are TRBV28 and TRBJ2-7; TRBD1 matches at 8 bases. The germline gives CDR1 MDHEN, CDR2 SYDVKM. V lost 8 bases to trimming and J lost 6 bases; unmatched junction nucleotides: 12. The CDR3 is made up of 14 amino acids. In DNA form, the CDR3 reads TGTGCCAGCTCCTTCGGGGCAGGGGGCGGCGAGCAGTACTTC. Translated: CASSFGAGGGEQYF. Together with reference TRBV28 and TRBJ2-7, the CDR3 gives the full variable domain: DVKVTQSSRYLVKRTGEKVFLECVQDMDHENMFWYRQDPGLGLRLIYFSYDVKMKEKGDIPEGYSVSREKKERFSLILESASTNQTSMYLCASSFGAGGGEQYFGPGTRLTVT.

The gene calls are TRBV6-6 and TRBJ1-1, with a weak D call TRBD1 (6 bases). V gave up 7 bases and J gave up 4 bases, with 13 bases separating them. This CDR3 region has 13 residues. Looked up from germline, CDR1 is MNHNY and CDR2 is SVGAGI (reference sequence). In DNA, the CDR3 is TGTGCCAGCACGCTACAGGGAGCCACTGAAGCTTTCTTT. The encoded protein is CASTLQGATEAFF.

V is TRBV28 and J is TRBJ1-1; the D gene is possibly TRBD1 (5 bases). Germline CDR1 MDHEN, CDR2 SYDVKM. V lost 6 bases and J 2 bases, leaving 13 bases between the germline ends. The CDR3 is made up of 14 amino acids. The CDR3 is CASRNTGFNTEAFF. CDR3 nucleotides: TGTGCCAGCAGAAACACAGGATTTAACACTGAAGCTTTCTTT.

J is TRBJ2-7 and V is TRBV5-4; the match to TRBD2 covers 14 bases. Germline lookup yields CDR1 SGHNT and CDR2 YYREEE (reference sequence). This CDR3 contains 18 residues. Losses at the gene ends were 4 bases for V and 1 base for J; bases not matched to a gene: 10. The CDR3 DNA reads TGTGCCAGCAGCATAACGGGACTAGCGGGAGTTGGGTCCTACGAGCAGTACTTC. This sequence encodes CASSITGLAGVGSYEQYF.

This sequence joins TRBV28 and TRBJ1-5; possible D gene TRBD1, 5 bases. V was clipped by 5 bases and J by 2 bases, with 13 bases between them. The CDR3 is 15 residues long. Germline V gene sequence: CDR1 MDHEN, CDR2 SYDVKM. CDR3 sequence: CASSARGDGNQPQHF. For the CDR3, the DNA is TGTGCCAGCAGTGCCCGGGGGGACGGCAATCAGCCCCAGCATTTT.